This is a list of T cell receptor beta chains from one sample in a study of blood T cell repertoires in COVID-19. Assay used: immunoSEQ multiplex PCR; TCRdb lists only in-frame clones, some missing. The data hold 35,000 to 50,000 clones, with around nine tenths observed a single time. Sequences were obtained from peripheral blood. The receptors were sampled from a human donor in a cohort sampled during active COVID-19. CDR3s include the opening cysteine and the closing phenylalanine or tryptophan. A D gene is named only where the DNA matches it firmly. The listing skips clone size in some rows; elsewhere it reads once, few, many or a size class.

V: TRBV3-1/TRBV3-2
D: -
size: once
J: TRBJ2-7
DNA: TGTGCCAGCAGCCACGACAGGAGCTACGAGCAGTACTTC
CDR3: CASSHDRSYEQYF

V: TRBV6-5
D: -
size: -
J: TRBJ2-1
DNA: TGTGCCAGCTCCTATAGCGGTTCATACAATGAGCAGTTCTTC
CDR3: CASSYSGSYNEQFF

V: TRBV3-1/TRBV3-2
D: TRBD2
size: -
J: TRBJ2-3
DNA: TGTGCCAGCAGCCAAGAGTTACCTTTGGGACTAGCTACCACAGATACGCAGTATTTT
CDR3: CASSQELPLGLATTDTQYF

V: TRBV4-1
D: TRBD1
size: -
J: TRBJ1-2
DNA: TGCGCCAGCAGCCCCAAGTCCTGGACAGGGCATCCTCTCTTTGGCTACACCTTC
CDR3: CASSPKSWTGHPLFGYTF

V: TRBV14
D: TRBD2
size: -
J: TRBJ2-7
DNA: TGTGCCAGCAGCCAAGGGGGGGGCTACGAGCAGTACTTC
CDR3: CASSQGGGYEQYF

V: TRBV6-5
D: -
size: -
J: TRBJ1-2
DNA: TGTGCCAGCAGTTACTCGACCAGGGATGGCTACACCTTC
CDR3: CASSYSTRDGYTF

V: TRBV9
D: TRBD1
size: -
J: TRBJ1-3
DNA: TGTGCCAGCAGCGTAGGGGACAGGGTGGGCTTGAACACCATATATTTT
CDR3: CASSVGDRVGLNTIYF

V: TRBV2
D: TRBD1
size: -
J: TRBJ1-1
DNA: TGTGCCAGCAGCAGGACCGGGACAGGGCAGAACACTGAAGCTTTCTTT
CDR3: CASSRTGTGQNTEAFF

V: TRBV12-5
D: TRBD2
size: -
J: TRBJ2-1
DNA: TGTGCTAGTGGGCCGCCGGCTAGCGGGGGGGCGAATGAGCAGTTCTTC
CDR3: CASGPPASGGANEQFF

V: TRBV9
D: -
size: -
J: TRBJ2-1
DNA: TGTGCCAGCACCAAAGGGCAGGGAGGCTACAATGAGCAGTTCTTC
CDR3: CASTKGQGGYNEQFF

V: TRBV5-1
D: TRBD2
size: -
J: TRBJ2-3
DNA: TGCGCCAGCAGCTTGGGTTCGGGACTACCGCAGTATTTT
CDR3: CASSLGSGLPQYF

V: TRBV2
D: TRBD1
size: -
J: TRBJ2-4
DNA: TGTGCCAGCCGACAGGGGGTGGTCGCCAAAAACATTCAGTACTTC
CDR3: CASRQGVVAKNIQYF

V: TRBV7-9
D: TRBD1
size: -
J: TRBJ1-6
DNA: TGTGCCAGCACCCGACAGGGTCAGGAGGTCGGGCCCCTCCACTTT
CDR3: CASTRQGQEVGPLHF

V: TRBV3-1/TRBV3-2
D: -
size: -
J: TRBJ2-3
DNA: TGTGCCAGCAGCCAAGTAGGAGCCCTAGGAGGGGGGGTTACAGATACGCAGTATTTT
CDR3: CASSQVGALGGGVTDTQYF

V: TRBV27
D: TRBD1
size: -
J: TRBJ1-2
DNA: TGTGCCAGCAGCTCCCGCGCCACAGGGGTCGGCTATGGCTACACCTTC
CDR3: CASSSRATGVGYGYTF

V: TRBV15
D: -
size: -
J: TRBJ2-1
DNA: TGTGCCACCAGCAGAGATTTGGCGAACGGGGGATACAATGAGCAGTTCTTC
CDR3: CATSRDLANGGYNEQFF

V: TRBV23-1
D: TRBD2
size: -
J: TRBJ2-1
DNA: TGCGCCAGCAGTCAATCCGGGACTAGAGAAGTCAATGAGCAGTTCTTC
CDR3: CASSQSGTREVNEQFF

V: TRBV5-1
D: TRBD2
size: once
J: TRBJ2-7
DNA: TGCGCCAGCAGCTTGTCGGGGGGAACCGCCTACGAGCAGTACTTC
CDR3: CASSLSGGTAYEQYF

V: TRBV6-1
D: -
size: -
J: TRBJ2-1
DNA: TGTGCCAGCAGTGACCTGTTTGGGGGCTCGGCACCGGAGCAGTTCTTC
CDR3: CASSDLFGGSAPEQFF

V: TRBV4-1
D: TRBD1
size: once
J: TRBJ2-5
DNA: TGCGCCAGCAGCTTTCGGACAGGGGAAGAGACCCAGTACTTC
CDR3: CASSFRTGEETQYF

V: TRBV16
D: TRBD2
size: -
J: TRBJ2-5
DNA: TGTGCCAGCAGCCAATCGATCACGGGAGGCCAGTACTTC
CDR3: CASSQSITGGQYF

V: TRBV7-8
D: TRBD2
size: -
J: TRBJ2-2
DNA: TGTGCCAGCAGCGCGATCAGCGCACTAGCGGGGGGGCCGGGCACCGGGGAGCTGTTTTTT
CDR3: CASSAISALAGGPGTGELFF

V: TRBV24-1
D: TRBD2
size: -
J: TRBJ2-1
DNA: TGTGCCACCAGTGACTTCAGCGGGGCTTACAATGAGCAGTTCTTC
CDR3: CATSDFSGAYNEQFF

V: TRBV19
D: -
size: -
J: TRBJ2-1
DNA: TGTGCCAGTAGTAACGGGTTCTACCCCAATGAGCAGTTCTTC
CDR3: CASSNGFYPNEQFF

V: TRBV3-1/TRBV3-2
D: TRBD1
size: -
J: TRBJ1-1
DNA: TGTGCCAGCAGCCGAGGGACAGTAAACACTGAAGCTTTCTTT
CDR3: CASSRGTVNTEAFF

V: TRBV19
D: -
size: -
J: TRBJ2-5
DNA: TGTGCCAGTAGATTGGACTGGTTCACATTCGGGGAGACCCAGTACTTC
CDR3: CASRLDWFTFGETQYF

V: TRBV27
D: -
size: once
J: TRBJ2-3
DNA: TGTGCCAGCAGTTGGGGCCACACAGATACGCAGTATTTT
CDR3: CASSWGHTDTQYF

V: TRBV7-2
D: TRBD2
size: -
J: TRBJ2-7
DNA: TGTGCCAGCAGCATGACTAGCGGGGGGGACATTGCCTACGAGCAGTACTTC
CDR3: CASSMTSGGDIAYEQYF

V: TRBV7-9
D: -
size: -
J: TRBJ1-1
DNA: TGTGCCAGCAGTACCGTCCGGACTAAGTTCACTGAAGCTTTCTTT
CDR3: CASSTVRTKFTEAFF

V: TRBV5-1
D: -
size: -
J: TRBJ1-2
DNA: TGCGCCAGCAGCTTGTCGACAGCCGCTAACTATGGCTACACCTTC
CDR3: CASSLSTAANYGYTF

V: TRBV7-9
D: -
size: -
J: TRBJ1-3
DNA: TGTGCCAGCAGCTTAGACGGCTCTGGAAACACCATATATTTT
CDR3: CASSLDGSGNTIYF

V: TRBV7-8
D: TRBD1
size: -
J: TRBJ1-4
DNA: TGTGCCAGCAGCCTTATGACAGGGGTCGAAAAACTGTTTTTT
CDR3: CASSLMTGVEKLFF

V: TRBV10-3
D: TRBD1
size: few
J: TRBJ2-5
DNA: TGTGCCATCAGTGAGTCTAGTCCGGGACAGCCGTACCAAGAGACCCAGTACTTC
CDR3: CAISESSPGQPYQETQYF

V: TRBV24-1
D: TRBD1
size: once
J: TRBJ2-1
DNA: TGTGCCACCAGTGATTTGCTTGGGACAGTTCACTCCTACAATGAGCAGTTCTTC
CDR3: CATSDLLGTVHSYNEQFF

V: TRBV19
D: -
size: few
J: TRBJ2-5
DNA: TGTGCCAGTAGCCAGCAAGAGACCCAGTACTTC
CDR3: CASSQQETQYF

V: TRBV7-8
D: TRBD1
size: -
J: TRBJ1-2
DNA: TGTGCCAGCAGCTTAGACTTCGGGACAGGGGGGGATGGCTACACCTTC
CDR3: CASSLDFGTGGDGYTF

V: TRBV3-1/TRBV3-2
D: TRBD1
size: -
J: TRBJ1-1
DNA: TGTGCCAGCAGCCAAACAACAGGGGCGGCTTTCTTT
CDR3: CASSQTTGAAFF

V: TRBV19
D: -
size: -
J: TRBJ1-2
DNA: TGTGCCAGTAGTCGTGGTTTTGCGTGGCCGGAGGGCTACACCTTC
CDR3: CASSRGFAWPEGYTF

V: TRBV7-2
D: TRBD1
size: -
J: TRBJ1-2
DNA: TGTGCCAGCAGCCCTTACAGGGGGCCTAACTATGGCTACACCTTC
CDR3: CASSPYRGPNYGYTF

V: TRBV5-4
D: TRBD1
size: -
J: TRBJ1-4
DNA: TGTGCCAGCAGCCACGACCAGGGGGTTGCAACTAATGAAAAACTGTTTTTT
CDR3: CASSHDQGVATNEKLFF

V: TRBV6-2/TRBV6-3
D: TRBD1
size: -
J: TRBJ2-5
DNA: TGTGCCAGCAGCAACATACAGGGGGCTTGGGGAGAGACCCAGTACTTC
CDR3: CASSNIQGAWGETQYF

V: TRBV5-4
D: -
size: -
J: TRBJ2-2
DNA: TGTGCCAGCAGCTCACGAGGGCGGGACAGAGGCACCGGGGAGCTGTTTTTT
CDR3: CASSSRGRDRGTGELFF

V: TRBV7-3
D: TRBD2
size: -
J: TRBJ2-3
DNA: TGTGCCAGCGGACTAGCGGGGGGGACAGGAGATACGCAGTATTTT
CDR3: CASGLAGGTGDTQYF

V: TRBV5-8
D: -
size: -
J: TRBJ1-4
DNA: TGTGCCAGCAGCTTGGGCCAGGGACTAAGTGGAAAACTGTTTTTT
CDR3: CASSLGQGLSGKLFF

V: TRBV28
D: TRBD1
size: -
J: TRBJ1-1
DNA: TGTGCCAGCATAGGGACAGGGGGCGCAAGGACTGAAGCTTTCTTT
CDR3: CASIGTGGARTEAFF

V: TRBV2
D: -
size: -
J: TRBJ2-1
DNA: TGTGCCAGCAGTGGGAGGGACGCCGCCTCCTACAATGAGCAGTTCTTC
CDR3: CASSGRDAASYNEQFF

V: TRBV5-1
D: -
size: -
J: TRBJ2-7
DNA: TGCGCCAGCAGGCCACAGGCCACATCCTACGAGCAGTACTTC
CDR3: CASRPQATSYEQYF

V: TRBV3-1/TRBV3-2
D: -
size: few
J: TRBJ1-5
DNA: TGTGCCAGCAGCCAAGCGATCGGGAATAGCAATCAGCCCCAGCATTTT
CDR3: CASSQAIGNSNQPQHF

V: TRBV24-1
D: -
size: once
J: TRBJ2-3
DNA: TGTGCCACCAGTGATACCAACGACTTCTTTAGCACAGATACGCAGTATTTT
CDR3: CATSDTNDFFSTDTQYF

V: TRBV30
D: -
size: -
J: TRBJ1-1
DNA: TGTGCCTGGAGTCCGGGTAACACTGAAGCTTTCTTT
CDR3: CAWSPGNTEAFF

V: TRBV6-4
D: TRBD2
size: -
J: TRBJ2-1
DNA: TGTGCCAGCAGTGCCGGGACTAGTATTGGGCGTGAGCAGTTCTTC
CDR3: CASSAGTSIGREQFF